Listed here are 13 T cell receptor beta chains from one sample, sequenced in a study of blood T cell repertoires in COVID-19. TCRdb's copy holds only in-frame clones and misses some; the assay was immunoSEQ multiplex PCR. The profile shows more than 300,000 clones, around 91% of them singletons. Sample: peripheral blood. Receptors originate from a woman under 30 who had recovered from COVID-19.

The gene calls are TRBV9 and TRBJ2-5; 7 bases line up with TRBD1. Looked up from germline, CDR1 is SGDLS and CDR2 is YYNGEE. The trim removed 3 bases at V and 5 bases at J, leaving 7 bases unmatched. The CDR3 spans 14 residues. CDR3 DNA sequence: TGTGCCAGCAGCGGACAGGGCGGGTTGGAGACCCAGTACTTC. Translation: CASSGQGGLETQYF.

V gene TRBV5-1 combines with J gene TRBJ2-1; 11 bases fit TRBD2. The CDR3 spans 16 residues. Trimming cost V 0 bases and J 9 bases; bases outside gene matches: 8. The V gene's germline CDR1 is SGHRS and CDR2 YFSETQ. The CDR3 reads CASSLVAGGPSGEQFF. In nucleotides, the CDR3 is TGCGCCAGCAGCTTGGTAGCGGGAGGGCCCTCGGGTGAGCAGTTCTTC.

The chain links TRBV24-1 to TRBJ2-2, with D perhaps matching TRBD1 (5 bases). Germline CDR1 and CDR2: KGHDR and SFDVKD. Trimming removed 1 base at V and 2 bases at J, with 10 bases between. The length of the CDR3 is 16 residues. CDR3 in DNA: TGTGCCACCAGTGATTTCGGACGGACAAACACCGGGGAGCTGTTTTTT. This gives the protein CATSDFGRTNTGELFF.

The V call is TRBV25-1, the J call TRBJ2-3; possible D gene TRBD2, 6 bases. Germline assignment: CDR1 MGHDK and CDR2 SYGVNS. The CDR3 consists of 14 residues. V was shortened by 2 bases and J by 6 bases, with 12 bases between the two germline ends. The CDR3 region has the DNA TGTGCCAGCAGTGAACCGGGAGCCGCGGATACGCAGTATTTT. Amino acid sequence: CASSEPGAADTQYF.

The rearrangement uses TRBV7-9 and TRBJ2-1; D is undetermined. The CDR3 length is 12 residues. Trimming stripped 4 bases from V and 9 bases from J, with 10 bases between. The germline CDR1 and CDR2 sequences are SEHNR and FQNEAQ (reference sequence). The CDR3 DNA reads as TGTGCCAGCAGCTCCCCCCCGGGTGAGCAGTTCTTC. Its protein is CASSSPPGEQFF. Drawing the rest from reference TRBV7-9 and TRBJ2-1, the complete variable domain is DTGVSQNPRHKITKRGQNVTFRCDPISEHNRLYWYRQTLGQGPEFLTYFQNEAQLEKSRLLSDRFSAERPKGSFSTLEIQRTEQGDSAMYLCASSSPPGEQFFGPGTRLTVL.

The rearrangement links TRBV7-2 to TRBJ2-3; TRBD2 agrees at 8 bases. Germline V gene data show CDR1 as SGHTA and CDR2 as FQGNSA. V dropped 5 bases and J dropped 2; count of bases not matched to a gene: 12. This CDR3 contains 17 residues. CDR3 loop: CASSPRLAGGNTDTQYF. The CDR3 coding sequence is TGTGCCAGCAGCCCCCGTCTGGCGGGAGGAAACACAGATACGCAGTATTTT.

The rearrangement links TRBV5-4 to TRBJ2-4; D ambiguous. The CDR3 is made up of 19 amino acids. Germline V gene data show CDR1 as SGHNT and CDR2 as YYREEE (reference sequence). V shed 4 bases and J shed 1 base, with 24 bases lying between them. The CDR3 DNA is TGTGCCAGCAGCCTTAATGCACGGAGATCCGCAGAGGCCAAAAACATTCAGTACTTC. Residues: CASSLNARRSAEAKNIQYF.

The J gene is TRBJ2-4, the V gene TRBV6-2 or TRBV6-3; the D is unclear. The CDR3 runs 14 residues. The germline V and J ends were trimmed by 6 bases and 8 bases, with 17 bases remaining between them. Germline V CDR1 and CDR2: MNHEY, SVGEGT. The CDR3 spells CASSVAEPADIQYF. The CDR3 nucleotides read TGTGCCAGCAGCGTCGCAGAACCCGCGGACATTCAGTACTTC.

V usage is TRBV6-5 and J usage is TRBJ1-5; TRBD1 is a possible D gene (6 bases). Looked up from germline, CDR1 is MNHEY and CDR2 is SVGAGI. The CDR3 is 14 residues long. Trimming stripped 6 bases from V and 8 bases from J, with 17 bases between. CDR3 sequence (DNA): TGTGCCAGCAGCCGAAACAGGGAATCGGAGCCCCAGCATTTT. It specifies CASSRNRESEPQHF.

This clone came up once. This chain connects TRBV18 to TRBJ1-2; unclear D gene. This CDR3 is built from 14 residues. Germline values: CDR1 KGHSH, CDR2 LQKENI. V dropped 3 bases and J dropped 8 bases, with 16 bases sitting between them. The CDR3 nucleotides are TGTGCCAGCTCACCGTCTGTGTCGGGTAAAGGCTACACCTTC. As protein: CASSPSVSGKGYTF.

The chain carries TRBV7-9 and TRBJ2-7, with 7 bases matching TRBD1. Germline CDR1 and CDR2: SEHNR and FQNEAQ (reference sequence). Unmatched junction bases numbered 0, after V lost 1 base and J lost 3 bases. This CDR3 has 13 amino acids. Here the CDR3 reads CASSLGTGYEQYV. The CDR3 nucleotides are TGTGCCAGCAGCTTAGGGACAGGCTACGAGCAGTACGTC.

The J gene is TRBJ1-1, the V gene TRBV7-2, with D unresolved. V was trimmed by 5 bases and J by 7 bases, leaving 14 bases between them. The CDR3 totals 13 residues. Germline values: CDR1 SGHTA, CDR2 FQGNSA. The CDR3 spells CASSPVGEYEAFF. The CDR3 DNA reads TGTGCCAGCAGCCCAGTCGGGGAGTATGAAGCTTTCTTT.

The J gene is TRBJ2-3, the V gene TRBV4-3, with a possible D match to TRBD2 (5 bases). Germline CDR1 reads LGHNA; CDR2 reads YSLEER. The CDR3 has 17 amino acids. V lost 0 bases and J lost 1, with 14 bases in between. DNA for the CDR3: TGCGCCAGCAGCCAAGATGCGCTAGCTCCTCGCACAGATACGCAGTATTTT. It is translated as CASSQDALAPRTDTQYF.